A selection of T cell receptor beta chains follows, all from one sample in a study of CD8 T cells in ankylosing spondylitis. TCRdb reanalysed the 5' RACE reads using MiXCR and keeps one entry per CDR3 protein. Among approximately 540,000 distinct CDR3 sequences listed, about 13% were seen once. The specimen was blood, either unsorted or a sorted T cell fraction (not recorded which). These receptors came from a male donor with ankylosing spondylitis. Both conserved end residues are part of each CDR3. A D gene is named only where the DNA matches it firmly. Part of the rows lack a size; the others show once, few, many or a class for expanded clones.

d_gene | abundance | j_gene | v_gene | CDR3aa
- | - | TRBJ1-1 | TRBV20-1 | CSAREAVMNTEAFF
- | few | TRBJ1-1 | TRBV29-1 | CSVRGRAHTEAFF
- | many | TRBJ2-3 | TRBV5-1 | CASSPSPSTDTQYF
- | - | TRBJ2-5 | TRBV19 | CASSGAGLQETQYF
- | few | TRBJ1-4 | TRBV6-1 | CASSEATTGLIQLFF
TRBD1 | few | TRBJ1-2 | TRBV5-5 | CASSLAPGGTSNYGYTF
TRBD2 | - | TRBJ2-3 | TRBV9 | CASSPTSGRSGTDTQYF
TRBD2 | few | TRBJ2-1 | TRBV3-1 | CASSPRGGAVYNEQFF
TRBD1 | few | TRBJ1-1 | TRBV3-1 | CASSPARGGGRAFF
TRBD1 | - | TRBJ1-2 | TRBV24-1 | CATSDTRDRDGYTF
- | few | TRBJ1-5 | TRBV20-1 | CSASPGNSNQPQHF
- | - | TRBJ1-3 | TRBV7-2 | CASSLVNSGNTIYF
TRBD1 | - | TRBJ2-1 | TRBV20-1 | CSARGTGVKPYNEQFF
TRBD2 | - | TRBJ2-3 | TRBV20-1 | CSARENPGLAKSTDTQYF
- | many | TRBJ2-3 | TRBV2 | CASGGASGTRTDTQYF
- | few | TRBJ1-5 | TRBV5-5 | CASSLLTGRVAQHF
- | - | TRBJ1-3 | TRBV30 | CAWSTRRRGNTIYF
TRBD2 | few | TRBJ2-2 | TRBV5-1 | CASSLILAGSPTGELFF
- | few | TRBJ1-1 | TRBV3-1 | CASSQASGETEAFF
- | - | TRBJ1-1 | TRBV2 | CASTPENTEAFF
- | - | TRBJ2-1 | TRBV15 | CATSRVRRISYNEQFF
- | - | TRBJ2-2 | TRBV28 | CASTPSRVDTGELFF
TRBD2 | few | TRBJ2-3 | TRBV28 | CASTGGQLRTDTQYF
- | - | TRBJ2-1 | TRBV11-2 | CACWSGSYNEQFF
TRBD2 | few | TRBJ2-7 | TRBV6-2/TRBV6-3 | CASRTREMTSGKWITPYEQYF
- | many | TRBJ2-7 | TRBV20-1 | CSARAGSSSYEQYF
- | - | TRBJ1-1 | TRBV3-1 | CASSHQGPPEAFF
- | - | TRBJ2-1 | TRBV12-3/TRBV12-4 | CASSLAYEGRSSYNEQFF
- | few | TRBJ2-3 | TRBV14 | CASSQVSATLTDTQYF
- | - | TRBJ2-1 | TRBV5-1 | CASSSRGSLPIPYNEQFF
TRBD2 | - | TRBJ2-1 | TRBV20-1 | CSARRVAGWGGYNEQFF
- | - | TRBJ2-5 | TRBV3-1 | CASSQVGLQETQYF
TRBD1 | - | TRBJ2-5 | TRBV7-2 | CASSLLQGVILRETQYF
TRBD2 | - | TRBJ2-3 | TRBV19 | CASSTGLAGGADTQYF
- | - | TRBJ2-3 | TRBV5-1 | CASSRSPRLSLSTDTQYF
- | many | TRBJ2-1 | TRBV5-1 | CASSLDHNEQFF